The 27 T cell receptor beta chains reported below all come from one sample, sequenced in a study of blood T cells in healthy people across ages. The use of a sample-barcoded 5' primer and a J-beta primer mix characterized a second PCR of about 7 to 12 cycles. TCRdb independently ran MiXCR on the 5' RACE reads; one entry per CDR3 protein. Counted here are about 1.7 million distinct CDR3 sequences, roughly 27% occurring once; the ten biggest clones make up 7.7%. The sample comprised blood. These TCRs come from a woman in her 30s in good health.

This clonotype showed up many times. The rearrangement uses TRBV10-3 and TRBJ2-7; 8 nucleotides align to TRBD2. The V gene end was trimmed by 3 bases and the J gene end by 2 bases; junction bases not matched to a gene: 6. Germline values: CDR1 ENHRY, CDR2 SYGVKD. There are 15 residues in the CDR3. DNA for the CDR3: TGTGCCATCAGTGACGTCAGCGGGGGAGCCTACGAGCAGTACTTC. It encodes CAISDVSGGAYEQYF.

The V call is TRBV29-1, the J call TRBJ1-1, with 8 bases lining up with TRBD1. V gave up 7 bases and J gave up 1 base; unmatched junction bases: 5. Germline CDR1 and CDR2: SQVTM and ANQGSEA. This CDR3 contains 13 residues. The CDR3 sequence: CSGQGQANTEAFF. CDR3 in DNA: TGCAGCGGACAGGGACAGGCGAACACTGAAGCTTTCTTT.

This clonotype was seen a few times. The J gene is TRBJ1-1, the V gene TRBV7-2; the D is unclear. The germline V and J ends were trimmed by 8 bases and 5 bases, with 15 bases remaining between them. The length of the CDR3 is 13 residues. Germline CDR1 and CDR2: SGHTA and FQGNSA. The CDR3 is CASRLQGGTEAFF. The DNA of the CDR3 is TGTGCCAGCCGGCTGCAAGGTGGAACTGAAGCTTTCTTT.

For this clonotype: An end of the junction does not agree with germline; a read error may underlie this. This chain connects TRBV13 to TRBJ2-3, with 11 bases identical to TRBD2. This CDR3 is built from 17 residues. Per germline, CDR1 PRHDT and CDR2 FYEKMQ (reference sequence). CDR3 DNA: TGTGCCAACAGCTCCACCATAGCGGGGGGGGTCCCAGATACGCAGTATTTT. This encodes CANSSTIAGGVPDTQYF.

This clonotype has just a few counts. The chain couples TRBV11-1 to TRBJ2-1, with 10 bases fitting TRBD2. Germline V lookup: CDR1 SGHAT, CDR2 FQDESV (reference sequence). The length of the CDR3 is 15 residues. V gave up 4 bases and J gave up 8 bases; unmatched junction bases: 8. CDR3 sequence reads: CASSSTSGVVYEQFF. CDR3 nucleotides: TGTGCCAGCAGCTCCACTAGCGGGGTGGTTTATGAGCAGTTCTTC.

The rearrangement links TRBV6-6 to TRBJ1-1; D gene uncertain. The CDR3 has 13 residues. Germline CDR1 and CDR2: MNHNY and SVGAGI (reference sequence). V was clipped by 2 bases and J by 1 base, with 5 bases between them. In nucleotides, the CDR3 is TGTGCCAGCAGTTACGACTGGAACACTGAAGCTTTCTTT. Translated, it gives CASSYDWNTEAFF.

This clonotype showed up just a few times. The rearrangement links TRBV5-6 to TRBJ1-6; no firm D call. There are 14 residues in the CDR3. In germline, CDR1 is SGHDT, CDR2 YYEEEE. Trimming removed 2 bases at V and 7 bases at J, with 10 bases between. Here the CDR3 DNA reads TGTGCCAGCAGCTTCGGGCTGACGAATTCACCCCTCCACTTT. It yields the protein CASSFGLTNSPLHF.

CDR3 sequence reads: CASSLSILGSLGTDTQYF. The CDR3 DNA reads TGTGCCAGCAGTTTATCGATTCTCGGTAGTCTTGGCACAGATACGCAGTATTTT. The V call is TRBV27, the J call TRBJ2-3, with D unresolved. The CDR3 totals 18 residues. V was pared by 0 bases and J by 1 base, with 17 bases between. Germline V lookup: CDR1 MNHEY, CDR2 SMNVEV (reference sequence).

Concerning this clonotype: The junction shows a germline mismatch at one end, possibly a read error. This chain connects TRBV20-1 to TRBJ2-1; 13 positions agree with TRBD2. Germline values: CDR1 DFQATT, CDR2 SNEGSKA (reference sequence). The CDR3 runs to 14 residues. The CDR3 spells CSASGLAGHNEQFF. The CDR3 bases are TGCAGTGCTTCGGGACTAGCGGGGCACAATGAACAGTTCTTC.

Regarding this clonotype: The junction departs from the called germline gene at one end, perhaps through a read error. V and J are TRBV18 and TRBJ2-2; TRBD1 might be the D (6 bases). Germline V gene sequence: CDR1 KGHSH, CDR2 LQKENI. The CDR3 runs 14 residues. CDR3 sequence: CVSTTPRGTGELFF. The CDR3 DNA is TGTGTCAGCACGACACCGAGGGGGACCGGGGAGCTGTTTTTT. Full variable domain (outside the CDR3, taken from reference TRBV18 and TRBJ2-2): NAGVMQNPRHLVRRRGQEARLRCSPMKGHSHVYWYRQLPEEGLKFMVYLQKENIIDESGMPKERFSAEFPKEGPSILRIQQVVRGDSAAYFCVSTTPRGTGELFFGEGSRLTVL.

The V and J genes are TRBV7-2 and TRBJ2-7; 9 positions agree with TRBD2. There are 15 residues in the CDR3. In germline, CDR1 is SGHTA, CDR2 FQGNSA. Germline trimming cut 1 base from V and 3 bases from J; bases unmatched to any gene: 4. CDR3 sequence reads: CASSLVASGNYEQYF. CDR3 DNA sequence: TGTGCCAGCAGCTTAGTGGCTAGCGGGAACTACGAGCAGTACTTC. The full variable domain, completed using reference TRBV7-2 and TRBJ2-7, is GAGVSQSPSNKVTEKGKDVELRCDPISGHTALYWYRQSLGQGLEFLIYFQGNSAPDKSGLPSDRFSAERTGGSVSTLTIQRTQQEDSAVYLCASSLVASGNYEQYFGPGTRLTVT.

V is TRBV20-1 and J is TRBJ2-6; D is possibly TRBD1 (6 bases). With 3 bases removed from V and 4 bases from J, the gap between germline ends came to 13 bases. The length of the CDR3 is 15 residues. The germline V gene has CDR1 DFQATT and CDR2 SNEGSKA (reference sequence). The CDR3 DNA is TGCAGTGCTAGTGCGACAGGTAACGGGGCCAACGTCCTGACTTTC. The encoded protein is CSASATGNGANVLTF.

A note on this clonotype: A read error may be the cause here, since a much bigger clone is one base away. The chain uses TRBV7-2 and TRBJ2-1; 13 positions match TRBD2. Germline CDR1 SGHTA, CDR2 FQGNSA. The junction had 14 bases not matched to a gene; V was cut back by 5 bases and J by 10 bases. The CDR3 extends over 17 amino acids. DNA for the CDR3: TGTGCCAGCAGCCTTGGACTAGCGGGAGTGGCATCCTACGAGCAGTTCTTC. Encoded protein: CASSLGLAGVASYEQFF. Full variable domain (remainder filled in from reference TRBV7-2 and TRBJ2-1): GAGVSQSPSNKVTEKGKDVELRCDPISGHTALYWYRQSLGQGLEFLIYFQGNSAPDKSGLPSDRFSAERTGGSVSTLTIQRTQQEDSAVYLCASSLGLAGVASYEQFFGPGTRLTVL.

Only a few counts were recorded for this clonotype. This sequence joins TRBV29-1 and TRBJ1-1, with 8 bases identical to TRBD1. CDR3 length: 13 residues. Trimming at V came to 6 bases and at J to 4 bases, leaving 7 bases not matched to a gene. Germline loops: CDR1 SQVTM, CDR2 ANQGSEA. The DNA for the CDR3 is TGCAGCGTAGAGCATACAGGGGGCACTGAAGCTTTCTTT. Translating it yields CSVEHTGGTEAFF.

This clonotype was detected a few times. V is TRBV7-2 and J is TRBJ1-1; 7 nucleotides agree with TRBD1. Germline-derived CDR1 and CDR2 are SGHTA and FQGNSA. V lost 8 bases, J lost 1 base, and 13 bases stayed unmatched. CDR3 size: 16 residues. As DNA, the CDR3 is TGTGCCAGCCTAAAACAGGGGTACGGAGGGAACACTGAAGCTTTCTTT. Its translation: CASLKQGYGGNTEAFF.

This clonotype showed up just once. The V and J genes are TRBV7-3 and TRBJ1-2, with D possibly TRBD1 on 5 matching bases. The ends were cut back, 2 bases at V and 4 bases at J, with 14 bases in the middle. This CDR3 has 15 amino acids. From germline, CDR1 is SGHTA and CDR2 FQGTGA. The CDR3 protein is CASSLQAGGLYGYTF. The CDR3 DNA follows: TGTGCCAGCAGCTTACAGGCCGGGGGACTCTATGGCTACACCTTC.

The rearrangement joins TRBV9 to TRBJ2-7; 7 nucleotides match TRBD2. This CDR3 is built from 18 residues. V shed 1 base and J 7 bases; nucleotides not matched to a gene: 20. Germline-derived CDR1 and CDR2 are SGDLS and YYNGEE. The CDR3 DNA is TGTGCCAGCAGCGTACTCCCGGGAGGCGGCGTCTCCTACAATGAGCAGTACTTC. It codes for CASSVLPGGGVSYNEQYF.

This clonotype has only a few counts. V usage is TRBV6-2 or TRBV6-3 and J usage is TRBJ2-1; D is unclear. Germline V gives CDR1 MNHEY, CDR2 SVGEGT. This CDR3 region has 12 residues. V dropped 4 bases and J dropped 6 bases, with 7 bases sitting between them. CDR3 protein: CASSLQPNEQFF. CDR3 sequence (DNA): TGTGCCAGCAGTTTGCAGCCCAATGAGCAGTTCTTC.

At least ten counts were recorded for this clonotype. The chain has TRBV15 and TRBJ2-7; 7 positions agree with TRBD1. The CDR3 consists of 16 residues. With V trimmed by 0 bases and J by 2 bases, 7 bases remained unmatched. Germline values: CDR1 LNHNV, CDR2 YYDKDF (reference sequence). The CDR3 protein is CATSRDLVGQPYEQYF. The CDR3 DNA follows: TGTGCCACCAGCAGAGATTTAGTGGGACAGCCCTACGAGCAGTACTTC.

This chain uses TRBV20-1 with TRBJ2-1; no firm D call. The V end was cut by 2 bases, the J end by 12 bases, with 20 bases between. The V gene's germline CDR1 is DFQATT and CDR2 SNEGSKA (reference sequence). The CDR3 extends over 14 amino acids. CDR3 region: CSARSAESNEWQFF. For the CDR3, the DNA is TGCAGTGCTAGAAGCGCAGAAAGCAATGAGTGGCAGTTCTTC.

This clonotype appeared many times. At one of its ends the junction is not consistent with the germline gene, which may arise from a read error. This sequence joins TRBV5-1 and TRBJ2-1; tentative D call: TRBD2 (6 bases). CDR1 and CDR2 from the germline V gene are SGHRS and YFSETQ. The CDR3 covers 15 residues. CDR3 nucleotide sequence: TGTGCCAGCAGCTTAGATCGCGGGGCATACAATGAGCAGTTCTTC. It encodes CASSLDRGAYNEQFF. Looking up the rest from reference TRBV5-1 and TRBJ2-1 gives the full variable domain: KAGVTQTPRYLIKTRGQQVTLSCSPISGHRSVSWYQQTPGQGLQFLFEYFSETQRNKGNFPGRFSGRQFSNSRSEMNVSTLELGDSALYLCASSLDRGAYNEQFFGPGTRLTVL.

This clonotype has only a few counts. The genes are TRBV20-1 and TRBJ1-1; D gene unclear. There are 14 residues in the CDR3. The V end was cut by 2 bases, the J end by 1 base, with 11 bases between. Germline CDR1 and CDR2: DFQATT and SNEGSKA (reference sequence). The CDR3 loop reads CSARNPTENTEAFF. CDR3 bases: TGCAGTGCTAGAAACCCGACGGAGAACACTGAAGCTTTCTTT.

This clonotype has a handful of counts. The chain joins TRBV7-2 to TRBJ2-7; a weak D match, TRBD1 (6 bases). This CDR3 is 16 amino acids long. Germline values: CDR1 SGHTA, CDR2 FQGNSA. The ends were cut back, 1 base at V and 3 bases at J, with 16 bases in the middle. The CDR3 sequence is CASSLGVAGVYYEQYF. The CDR3 nucleotides are TGTGCCAGCAGCTTAGGAGTAGCAGGGGTATACTACGAGCAGTACTTC. The full variable domain, with the rest looked up from reference TRBV7-2 and TRBJ2-7, is GAGVSQSPSNKVTEKGKDVELRCDPISGHTALYWYRQSLGQGLEFLIYFQGNSAPDKSGLPSDRFSAERTGGSVSTLTIQRTQQEDSAVYLCASSLGVAGVYYEQYFGPGTRLTVT.

About this clonotype itself: A read error is possible here, since a much larger clone lies one base away. As DNA, the CDR3 is TGTGCCAGCAGCACCCCCGGGACAGATTACTACGAGCAGTTCTTC. It yields the protein CASSTPGTDYYEQFF. The rearrangement joins TRBV7-6 to TRBJ2-1; 7 bases agree with TRBD1. Germline V lookup: CDR1 SGHVS, CDR2 FNYEAQ. V gave up 5 bases and J gave up 10 bases; unmatched junction bases: 14. This CDR3 is built from 15 residues.

The chain combines TRBV5-4 with TRBJ1-1, with D uncertain. CDR3 length equals 14 residues. From germline, CDR1 is SGHNT and CDR2 YYREEE (reference sequence). Trimming pared 2 bases from V and 2 bases from J, leaving 10 bases between. The CDR3 here is CASSFWTGNTEAFF. Here the CDR3 DNA reads TGTGCCAGCAGCTTCTGGACGGGTAACACTGAAGCTTTCTTT.

In regard to this clonotype: Since a much larger clone is just one base distant, this may be a read error. The chain carries TRBV25-1 and TRBJ2-4; D remains ambiguous. Germline V CDR1 and CDR2: MGHDK, SYGVNS. V dropped 0 bases and J dropped 7 bases, with 10 bases sitting between them. This CDR3 region has 14 residues. In DNA form, the CDR3 reads TGTGCCAGCAGTGAATATTTACATGAGAACATTCAGTACTTC. It codes for CASSEYLHENIQYF.

The chain joins TRBV15 to TRBJ2-4; D remains ambiguous. V shed 3 bases and J shed 13 bases, with 19 bases lying between them. The CDR3 extends over 14 amino acids. CDR1 and CDR2 from the germline V gene are LNHNV and YYDKDF (reference sequence). The CDR3 bases are TGTGCCACCAGCAGCGGGCTTCCCCGCAATGAGCAGTACTTC. Translation gives CATSSGLPRNEQYF. Full variable domain (missing parts from reference TRBV15 and TRBJ2-4): DAMVIQNPRYQVTQFGKPVTLSCSQTLNHNVMYWYQQKSSQAPKLLFHYYDKDFNNEADTPDNFQSRRPNTSFCFLDIRSPGLGDTAMYLCATSSGLPRNEQYFGAGTRLSVL.